The entry that follows covers one T cell receptor (beta chain) sequence. This sample is drawn from a study of cytomegalovirus exposure and HLA in healthy donors. It was with 60 Vbeta and 13 Jbeta primers that the PCR ran. This table comes from immunoSEQ multiplex PCR, and its TCRdb copy is limited to in-frame clones, with some not included. Among 55,000 to 85,000 clones listed, about 84% were seen once. Sample: PBMCs. This receptor was obtained from a man between 18 and 29 years old in good health and CMV-seropositive.

CDR3 amino acids: CASSPTRGQGREAFF. The CDR3, as DNA: TGTGCCAGCAGCCCTACCAGGGGACAGGGTCGGGAAGCTTTCTTT. V gene TRBV4-2 combines with J gene TRBJ1-1; 9 bases are a match to TRBD1. Germline CDR1 is LGHNA and CDR2 is YNFKEQ. CDR3 size: 15 residues. V was pared by 4 bases and J by 8 bases, with 11 bases of the junction left unmatched.